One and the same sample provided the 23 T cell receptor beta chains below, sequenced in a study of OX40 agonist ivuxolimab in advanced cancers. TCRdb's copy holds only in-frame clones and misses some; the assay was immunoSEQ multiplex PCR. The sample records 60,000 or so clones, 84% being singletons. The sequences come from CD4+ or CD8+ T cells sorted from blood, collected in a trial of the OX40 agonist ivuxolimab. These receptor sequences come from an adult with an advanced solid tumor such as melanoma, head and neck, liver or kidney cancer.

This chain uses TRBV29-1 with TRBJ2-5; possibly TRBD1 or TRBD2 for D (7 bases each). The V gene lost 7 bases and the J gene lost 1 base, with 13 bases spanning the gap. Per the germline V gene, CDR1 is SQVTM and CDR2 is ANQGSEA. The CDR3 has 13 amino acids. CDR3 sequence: CSGQGGSQETQYF. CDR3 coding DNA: TGCAGCGGACAGGGAGGGTCCCAAGAGACCCAGTACTTC.

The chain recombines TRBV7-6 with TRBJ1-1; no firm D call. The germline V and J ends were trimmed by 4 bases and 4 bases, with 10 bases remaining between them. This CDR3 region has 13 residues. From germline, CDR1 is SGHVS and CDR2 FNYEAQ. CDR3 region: CASSSAWGTEAFF. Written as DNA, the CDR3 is TGTGCCAGCAGCTCCGCGTGGGGCACTGAAGCTTTCTTT.

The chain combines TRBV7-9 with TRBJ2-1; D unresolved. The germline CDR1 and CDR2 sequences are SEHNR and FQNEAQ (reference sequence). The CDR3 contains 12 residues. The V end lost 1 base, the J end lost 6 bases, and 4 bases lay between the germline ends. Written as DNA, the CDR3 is TGTGCCAGCAGCTTAGTTTCCAATGAGCAGTTCTTC. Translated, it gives CASSLVSNEQFF.

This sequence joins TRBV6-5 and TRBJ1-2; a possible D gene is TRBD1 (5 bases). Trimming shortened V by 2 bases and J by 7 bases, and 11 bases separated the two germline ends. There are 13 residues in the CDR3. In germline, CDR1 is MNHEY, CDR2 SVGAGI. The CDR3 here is CASSYDSNSGYTF. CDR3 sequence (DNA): TGTGCCAGCAGTTACGACAGTAACAGTGGCTACACCTTC.

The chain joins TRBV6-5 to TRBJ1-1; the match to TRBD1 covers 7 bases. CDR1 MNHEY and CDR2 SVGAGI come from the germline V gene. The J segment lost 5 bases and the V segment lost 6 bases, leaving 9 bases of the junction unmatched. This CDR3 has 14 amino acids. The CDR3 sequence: CASSPRQGRTEAFF. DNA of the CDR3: TGTGCCAGCAGCCCTAGACAGGGAAGAACTGAAGCTTTCTTT.

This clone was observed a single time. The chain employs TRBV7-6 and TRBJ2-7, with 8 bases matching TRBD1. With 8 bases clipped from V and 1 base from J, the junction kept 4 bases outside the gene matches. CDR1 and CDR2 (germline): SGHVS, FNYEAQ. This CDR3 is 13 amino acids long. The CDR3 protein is CASGRQGSYEQYF. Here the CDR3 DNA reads TGTGCCAGCGGTCGACAGGGGTCCTACGAGCAGTACTTC.

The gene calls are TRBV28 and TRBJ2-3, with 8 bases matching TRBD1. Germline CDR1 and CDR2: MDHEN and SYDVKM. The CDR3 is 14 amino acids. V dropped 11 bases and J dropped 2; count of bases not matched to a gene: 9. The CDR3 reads CAGARGLDTDTQYF. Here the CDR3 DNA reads TGTGCCGGAGCCAGGGGGCTCGACACAGATACGCAGTATTTT.

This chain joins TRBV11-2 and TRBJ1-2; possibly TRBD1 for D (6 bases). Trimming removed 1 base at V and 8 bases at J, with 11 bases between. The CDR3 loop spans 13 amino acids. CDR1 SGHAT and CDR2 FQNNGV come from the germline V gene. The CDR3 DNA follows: TGTGCCAGCAGCTTAGCCCACAGGGAAGGCTACACCTTC. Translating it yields CASSLAHREGYTF. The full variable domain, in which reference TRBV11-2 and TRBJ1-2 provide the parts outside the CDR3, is EAGVAQSPRYKIIEKRQSVAFWCNPISGHATLYWYQQILGQGPKLLIQFQNNGVVDDSQLPKDRFSAERLKGVDSTLKIQPAKLEDSAVYLCASSLAHREGYTFGSGTRLTVV.

The DNA for the CDR3 is TGTGCCAGCTCACCAGGCGACGGGGAGCTGTTTTTT. Protein product: CASSPGDGELFF. The V and J genes are TRBV18 and TRBJ2-2; D unclear. Trimming left V 2 bases short and J 7 bases short, with 5 bases between. The CDR3 runs 12 residues. Germline V gene sequence: CDR1 KGHSH, CDR2 LQKENI.

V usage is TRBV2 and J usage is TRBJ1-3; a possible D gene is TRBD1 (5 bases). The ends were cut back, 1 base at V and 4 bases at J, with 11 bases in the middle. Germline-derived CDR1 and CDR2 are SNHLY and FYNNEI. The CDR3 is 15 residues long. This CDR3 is CASSEGFREGNTIYF. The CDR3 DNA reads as TGTGCCAGCAGTGAAGGTTTCAGGGAAGGAAACACCATATATTTT.

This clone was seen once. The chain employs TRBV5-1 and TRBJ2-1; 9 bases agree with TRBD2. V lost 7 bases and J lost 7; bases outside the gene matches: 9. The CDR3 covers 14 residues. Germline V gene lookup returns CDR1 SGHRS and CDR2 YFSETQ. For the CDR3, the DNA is TGCGCCAGCCGAAATATAGCGGGGGAGAATGAGCAGTTCTTC. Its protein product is CASRNIAGENEQFF.

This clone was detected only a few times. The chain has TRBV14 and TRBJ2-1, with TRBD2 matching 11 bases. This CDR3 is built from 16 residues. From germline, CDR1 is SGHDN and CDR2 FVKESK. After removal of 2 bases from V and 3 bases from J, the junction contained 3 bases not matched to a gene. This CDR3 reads CASSQYLAGGYNEQFF. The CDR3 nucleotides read TGTGCCAGCAGCCAATACCTAGCGGGAGGCTACAATGAGCAGTTCTTC.

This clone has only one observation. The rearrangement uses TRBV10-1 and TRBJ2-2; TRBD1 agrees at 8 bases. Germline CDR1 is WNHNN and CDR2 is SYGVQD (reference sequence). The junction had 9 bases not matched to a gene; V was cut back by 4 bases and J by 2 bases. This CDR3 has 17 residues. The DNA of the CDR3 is TGCGCCAGCAGTGGGTTCTTGGACAGGGTTAACACCGGGGAGCTGTTTTTT. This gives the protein CASSGFLDRVNTGELFF.

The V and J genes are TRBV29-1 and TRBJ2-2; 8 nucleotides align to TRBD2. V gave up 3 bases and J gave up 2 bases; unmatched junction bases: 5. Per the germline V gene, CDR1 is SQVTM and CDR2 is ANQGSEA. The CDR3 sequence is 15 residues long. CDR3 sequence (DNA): TGCAGCGTTGACGGACTAGCCGGAAACACCGGGGAGCTGTTTTTT. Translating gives CSVDGLAGNTGELFF.

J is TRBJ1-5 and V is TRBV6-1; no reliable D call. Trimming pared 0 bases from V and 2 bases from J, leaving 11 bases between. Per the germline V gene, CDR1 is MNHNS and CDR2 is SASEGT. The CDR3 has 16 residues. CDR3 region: CASSEALKGRNQPQHF. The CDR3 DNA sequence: TGTGCCAGCAGTGAAGCATTGAAAGGGCGCAATCAGCCCCAGCATTTT.

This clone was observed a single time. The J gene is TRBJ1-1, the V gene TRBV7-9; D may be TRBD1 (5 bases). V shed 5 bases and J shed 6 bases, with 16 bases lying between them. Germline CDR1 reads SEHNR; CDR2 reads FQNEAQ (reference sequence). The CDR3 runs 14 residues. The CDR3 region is CASSRSGGRAEAFF. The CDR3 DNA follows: TGTGCCAGCAGCCGATCGGGGGGTAGGGCTGAAGCTTTCTTT.

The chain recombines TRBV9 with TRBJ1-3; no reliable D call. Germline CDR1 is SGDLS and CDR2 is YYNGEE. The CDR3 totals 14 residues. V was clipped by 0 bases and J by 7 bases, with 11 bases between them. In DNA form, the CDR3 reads TGTGCCAGCAGCGTAGAGTACATTGCGAACACCATATATTTT. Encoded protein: CASSVEYIANTIYF.

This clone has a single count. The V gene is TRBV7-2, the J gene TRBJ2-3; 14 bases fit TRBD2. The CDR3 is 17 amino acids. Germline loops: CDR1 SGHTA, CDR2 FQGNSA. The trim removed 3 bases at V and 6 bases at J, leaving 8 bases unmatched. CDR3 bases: TGTGCCAGCAGCTTCCCACGGACTAGCGGGAGGAGGGATACGCAGTATTTT. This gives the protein CASSFPRTSGRRDTQYF.

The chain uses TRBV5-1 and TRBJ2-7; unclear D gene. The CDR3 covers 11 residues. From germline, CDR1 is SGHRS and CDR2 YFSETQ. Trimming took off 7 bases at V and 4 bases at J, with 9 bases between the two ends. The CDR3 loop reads CASREGYEQYF. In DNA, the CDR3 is TGCGCCAGCCGAGAAGGGTACGAGCAGTACTTC. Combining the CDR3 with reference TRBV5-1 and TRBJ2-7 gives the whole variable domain KAGVTQTPRYLIKTRGQQVTLSCSPISGHRSVSWYQQTPGQGLQFLFEYFSETQRNKGNFPGRFSGRQFSNSRSEMNVSTLELGDSALYLCASREGYEQYFGPGTRLTVT.

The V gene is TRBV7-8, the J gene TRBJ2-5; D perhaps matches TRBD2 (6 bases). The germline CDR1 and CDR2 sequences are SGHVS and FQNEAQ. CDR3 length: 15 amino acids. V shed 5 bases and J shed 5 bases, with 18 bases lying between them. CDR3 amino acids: CASSTLGGSWETQYF. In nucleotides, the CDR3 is TGTGCCAGCAGCACGCTGGGGGGTTCGTGGGAGACCCAGTACTTC.

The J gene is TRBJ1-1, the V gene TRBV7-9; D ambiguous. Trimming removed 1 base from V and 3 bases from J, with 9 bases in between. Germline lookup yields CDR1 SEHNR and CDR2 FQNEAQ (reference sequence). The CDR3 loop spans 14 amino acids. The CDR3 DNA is TGTGCCAGCAGCTTAGTTGGCGCAGACACTGAAGCTTTCTTT. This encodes CASSLVGADTEAFF.

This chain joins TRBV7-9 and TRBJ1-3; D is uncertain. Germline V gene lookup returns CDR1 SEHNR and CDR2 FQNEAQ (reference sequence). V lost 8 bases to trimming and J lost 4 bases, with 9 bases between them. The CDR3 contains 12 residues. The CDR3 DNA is TGTGCCAGCCCCGCGGAGGGAAACACCATATATTTT. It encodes CASPAEGNTIYF.

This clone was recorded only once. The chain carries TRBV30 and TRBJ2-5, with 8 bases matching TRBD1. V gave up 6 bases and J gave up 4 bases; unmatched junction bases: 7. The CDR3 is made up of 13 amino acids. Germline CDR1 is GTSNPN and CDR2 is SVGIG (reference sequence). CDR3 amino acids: CACVTGGRETQYF. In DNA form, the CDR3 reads TGTGCCTGCGTAACAGGGGGTAGAGAGACCCAGTACTTC.